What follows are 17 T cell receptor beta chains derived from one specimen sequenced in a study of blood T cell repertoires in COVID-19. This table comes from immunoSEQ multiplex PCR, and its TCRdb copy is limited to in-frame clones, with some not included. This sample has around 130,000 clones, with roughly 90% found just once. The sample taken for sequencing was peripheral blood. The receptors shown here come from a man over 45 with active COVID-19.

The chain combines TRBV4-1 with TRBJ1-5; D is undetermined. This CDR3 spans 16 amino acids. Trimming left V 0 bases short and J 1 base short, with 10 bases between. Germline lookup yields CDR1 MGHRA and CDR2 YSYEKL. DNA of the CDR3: TGCGCCAGCAGCCAAGATCCCGGGATAAGCAATCAGCCCCAGCATTTT. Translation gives CASSQDPGISNQPQHF.

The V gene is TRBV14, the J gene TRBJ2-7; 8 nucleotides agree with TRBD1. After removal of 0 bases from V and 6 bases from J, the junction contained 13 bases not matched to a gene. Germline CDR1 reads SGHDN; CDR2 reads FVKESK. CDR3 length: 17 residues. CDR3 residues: CASSQEKDRVGPSEQYF. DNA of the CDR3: TGTGCCAGCAGCCAAGAAAAGGACAGGGTGGGCCCCTCCGAGCAGTACTTC.

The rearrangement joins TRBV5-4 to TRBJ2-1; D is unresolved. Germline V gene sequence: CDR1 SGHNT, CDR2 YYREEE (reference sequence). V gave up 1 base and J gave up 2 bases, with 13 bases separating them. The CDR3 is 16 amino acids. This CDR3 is CASSLLPQKPYNEQFF. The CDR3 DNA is TGTGCCAGCAGCTTGTTACCACAGAAACCCTACAATGAGCAGTTCTTC.

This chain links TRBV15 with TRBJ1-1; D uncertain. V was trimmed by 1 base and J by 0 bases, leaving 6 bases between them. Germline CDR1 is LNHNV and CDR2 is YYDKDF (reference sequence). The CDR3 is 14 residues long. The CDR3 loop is CATSRGGLNTEAFF. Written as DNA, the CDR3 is TGTGCCACCAGCAGAGGAGGATTGAACACTGAAGCTTTCTTT.

This CDR3 is CASSRALAVINEQFF. The CDR3 region has the DNA TGCGCCAGCAGCCGAGCATTAGCGGTGATCAATGAGCAGTTCTTC. V usage is TRBV4-1 and J usage is TRBJ2-1; a weak D match, TRBD2 (6 bases). The germline V and J ends were trimmed by 4 bases and 6 bases, with 16 bases remaining between them. The germline CDR1 and CDR2 sequences are MGHRA and YSYEKL. This CDR3 spans 15 amino acids.

CDR3 amino acids: CASSPGGLDGYTF. CDR3 DNA: TGTGCCAGCTCACCCGGTGGGCTTGATGGCTACACCTTC. The chain is built from TRBV18 and TRBJ1-2, with D hard to call. Trimming took off 3 bases at V and 6 bases at J, with 11 bases between the two ends. This CDR3 spans 13 amino acids. Germline V gene sequence: CDR1 KGHSH, CDR2 LQKENI.

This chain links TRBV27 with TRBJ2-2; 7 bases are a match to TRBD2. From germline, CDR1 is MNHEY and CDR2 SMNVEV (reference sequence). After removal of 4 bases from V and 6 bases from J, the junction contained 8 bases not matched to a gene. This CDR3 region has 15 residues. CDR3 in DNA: TGTGCCAGCAGTTCCGGTGGGGGGGATTCCGGGGAGCTGTTTTTT. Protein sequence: CASSSGGGDSGELFF.

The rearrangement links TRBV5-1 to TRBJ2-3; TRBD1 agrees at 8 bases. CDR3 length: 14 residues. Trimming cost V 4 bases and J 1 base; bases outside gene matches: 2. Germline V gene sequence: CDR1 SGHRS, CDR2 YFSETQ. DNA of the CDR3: TGCGCCAGCAGCGTGGGACAGGGCACAGATACGCAGTATTTT. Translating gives CASSVGQGTDTQYF.

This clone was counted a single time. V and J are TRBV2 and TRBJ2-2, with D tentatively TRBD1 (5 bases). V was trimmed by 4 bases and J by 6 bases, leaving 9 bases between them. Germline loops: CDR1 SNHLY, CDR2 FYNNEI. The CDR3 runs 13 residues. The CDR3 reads CASSGRGAGELFF. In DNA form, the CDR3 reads TGTGCCAGCAGTGGTAGGGGCGCCGGGGAGCTGTTTTTT.

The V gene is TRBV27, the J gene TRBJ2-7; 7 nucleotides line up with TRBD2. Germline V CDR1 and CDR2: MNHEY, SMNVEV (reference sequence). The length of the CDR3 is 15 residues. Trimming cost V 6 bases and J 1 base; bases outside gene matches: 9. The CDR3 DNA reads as TGTGCCAGCAGGTTAAAATTGGGGGGGTCCTACGAGCAGTACTTC. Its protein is CASRLKLGGSYEQYF.

CDR3 region: CASTPGGITDTQYF. The CDR3 DNA sequence: TGTGCCAGCACCCCCGGCGGGATCACAGATACGCAGTATTTT. The chain couples TRBV6-1 to TRBJ2-3; perhaps TRBD2 as D (6 bases). Germline V CDR1 and CDR2: MNHNS, SASEGT. Trimming pared 7 bases from V and 2 bases from J, leaving 13 bases between. CDR3 length: 14 residues.

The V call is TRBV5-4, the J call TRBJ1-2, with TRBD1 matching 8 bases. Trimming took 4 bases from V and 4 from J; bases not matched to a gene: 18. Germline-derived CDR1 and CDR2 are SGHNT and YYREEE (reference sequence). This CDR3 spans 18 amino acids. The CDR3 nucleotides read TGTGCCAGCAGCGGGAAGACAGGGGCGTCGATAAGTGGCTATGGCTACACCTTC. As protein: CASSGKTGASISGYGYTF.

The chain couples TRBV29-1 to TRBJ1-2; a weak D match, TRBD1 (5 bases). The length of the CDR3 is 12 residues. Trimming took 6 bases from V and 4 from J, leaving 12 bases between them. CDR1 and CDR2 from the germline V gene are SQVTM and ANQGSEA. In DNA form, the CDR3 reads TGCAGCGTGGCAGACAGCCGCTATGGCTACACCTTC. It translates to CSVADSRYGYTF.

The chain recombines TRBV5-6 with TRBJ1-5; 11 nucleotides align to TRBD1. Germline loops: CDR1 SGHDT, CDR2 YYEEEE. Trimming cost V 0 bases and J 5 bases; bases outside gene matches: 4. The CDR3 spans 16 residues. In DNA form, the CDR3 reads TGTGCCAGCAGCTTGGGCGGACAGGGGGCATATCAGCCCCAGCATTTT. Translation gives CASSLGGQGAYQPQHF. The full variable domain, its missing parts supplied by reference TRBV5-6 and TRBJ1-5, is DAGVTQSPTHLIKTRGQQVTLRCSPKSGHDTVSWYQQALGQGPQFIFQYYEEEERQRGNFPDRFSGHQFPNYSSELNVNALLLGDSALYLCASSLGGQGAYQPQHFGDGTRLSIL.

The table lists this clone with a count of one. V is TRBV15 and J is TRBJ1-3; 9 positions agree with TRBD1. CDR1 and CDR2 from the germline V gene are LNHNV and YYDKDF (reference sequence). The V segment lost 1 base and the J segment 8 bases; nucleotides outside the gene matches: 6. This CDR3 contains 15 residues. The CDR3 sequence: CATSRARQGEHTIYF. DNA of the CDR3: TGTGCCACCAGCAGAGCCAGACAGGGGGAACACACCATATATTTT.

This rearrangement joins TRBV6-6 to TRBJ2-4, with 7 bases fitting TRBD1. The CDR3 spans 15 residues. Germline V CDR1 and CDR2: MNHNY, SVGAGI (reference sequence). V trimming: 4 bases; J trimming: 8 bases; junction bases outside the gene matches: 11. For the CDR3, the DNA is TGTGCCAGCAGTTCCCCGGGACAGCGTGCGGACATTCAGTACTTC. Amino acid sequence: CASSSPGQRADIQYF.

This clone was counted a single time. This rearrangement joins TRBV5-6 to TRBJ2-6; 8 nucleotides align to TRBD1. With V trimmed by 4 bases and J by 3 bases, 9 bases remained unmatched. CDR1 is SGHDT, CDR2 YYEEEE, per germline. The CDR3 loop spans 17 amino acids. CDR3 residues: CASSLWTGHSGANVLTF. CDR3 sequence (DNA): TGTGCCAGCAGCCTATGGACAGGGCATAGTGGGGCCAACGTCCTGACTTTC. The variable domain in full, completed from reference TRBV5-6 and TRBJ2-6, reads DAGVTQSPTHLIKTRGQQVTLRCSPKSGHDTVSWYQQALGQGPQFIFQYYEEEERQRGNFPDRFSGHQFPNYSSELNVNALLLGDSALYLCASSLWTGHSGANVLTFGAGSRLTVL.